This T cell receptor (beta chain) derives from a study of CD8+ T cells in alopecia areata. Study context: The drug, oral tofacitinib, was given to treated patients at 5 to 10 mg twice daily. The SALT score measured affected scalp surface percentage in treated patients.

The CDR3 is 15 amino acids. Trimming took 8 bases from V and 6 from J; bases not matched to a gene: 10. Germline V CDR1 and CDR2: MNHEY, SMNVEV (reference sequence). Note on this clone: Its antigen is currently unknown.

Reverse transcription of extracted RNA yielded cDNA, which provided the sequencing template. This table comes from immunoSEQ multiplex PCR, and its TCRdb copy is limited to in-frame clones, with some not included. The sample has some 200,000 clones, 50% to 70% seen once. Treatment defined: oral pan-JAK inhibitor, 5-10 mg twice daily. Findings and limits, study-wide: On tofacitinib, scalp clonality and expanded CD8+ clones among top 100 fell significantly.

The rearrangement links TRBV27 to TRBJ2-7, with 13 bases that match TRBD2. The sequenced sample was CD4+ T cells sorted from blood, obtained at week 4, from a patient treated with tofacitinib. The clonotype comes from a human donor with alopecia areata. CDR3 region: CASRRPGTSGVEQYF. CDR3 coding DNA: TGTGCCAGCCGCCGCCCCGGGACTAGCGGGGTCGAGCAGTACTTC.